One and the same sample provided the 4 T cell receptor beta chains below, sequenced in a study of blood T cells in healthy people across ages. The use of a sample-barcoded 5' primer and a J-beta primer mix characterized a second PCR of roughly 6 to 11 cycles. TCRdb reprocessed the 5' RACE reads with MiXCR, giving one entry per CDR3 protein. The sample lists some 690,000 distinct CDR3 sequences; approximately 21% were seen once. The sample taken for sequencing was blood. These receptors originate from a man aged 65 to 85 in good health.

V usage is TRBV24-1 and J usage is TRBJ2-3, with D unresolved. Germline CDR1 KGHDR, CDR2 SFDVKD. The ends were cut back, 3 bases at V and 4 bases at J, with 10 bases in the middle. The CDR3 is made up of 14 amino acids. As DNA, the CDR3 is TGTGCCACCAGTGATCCTGGACGGGCAGATACGCAGTATTTT. It yields the protein CATSDPGRADTQYF.

V is TRBV28 and J is TRBJ2-7; D remains ambiguous. The CDR3 totals 11 residues. The germline V and J ends were trimmed by 5 bases and 3 bases, with 5 bases remaining between them. Germline values: CDR1 MDHEN, CDR2 SYDVKM. This CDR3 reads CASSIFYEQYV. Here the CDR3 DNA reads TGTGCCAGCAGTATTTTCTACGAGCAGTACGTC.

The V and J genes are TRBV12-3 or TRBV12-4 and TRBJ2-4; 10 bases match TRBD1. The CDR3 is made up of 14 amino acids. The V gene end was trimmed by 6 bases and the J gene end by 9 bases; junction bases not matched to a gene: 8. The CDR3 DNA follows: TGTGCCAGCAGCTCATCGGGACAGGGGAGCATTCAGTACTTC. It is translated as CASSSSGQGSIQYF.

A word on this clonotype: A junction end diverges from the germline sequence, so it may reflect a read error. This rearrangement joins TRBV24-1 to TRBJ2-3; TRBD2 is a possible D gene (5 bases). The CDR3 sequence is 15 residues long. In germline, CDR1 is KGHDR, CDR2 SFDVKD. CDR3 in amino acids: CAASDSTEVTDTQYF. The CDR3 DNA is TGTGCCGCCAGTGATTCCACGGAGGTCACAGATACGCAGTATTTT.